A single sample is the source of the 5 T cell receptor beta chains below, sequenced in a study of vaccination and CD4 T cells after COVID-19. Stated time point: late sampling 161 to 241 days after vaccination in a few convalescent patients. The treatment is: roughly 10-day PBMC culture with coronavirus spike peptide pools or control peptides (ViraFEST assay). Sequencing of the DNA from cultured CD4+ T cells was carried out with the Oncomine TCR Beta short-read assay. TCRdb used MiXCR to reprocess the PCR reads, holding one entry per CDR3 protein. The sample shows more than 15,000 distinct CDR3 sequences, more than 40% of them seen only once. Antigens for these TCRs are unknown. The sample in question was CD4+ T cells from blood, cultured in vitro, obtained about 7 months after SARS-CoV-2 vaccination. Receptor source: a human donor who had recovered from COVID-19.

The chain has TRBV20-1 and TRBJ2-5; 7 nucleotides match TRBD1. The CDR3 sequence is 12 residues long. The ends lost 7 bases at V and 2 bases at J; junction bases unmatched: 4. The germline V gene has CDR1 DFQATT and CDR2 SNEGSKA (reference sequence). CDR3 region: CSGGTDQETQYF. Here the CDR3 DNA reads TGCAGTGGAGGGACAGATCAAGAGACCCAGTACTTC.

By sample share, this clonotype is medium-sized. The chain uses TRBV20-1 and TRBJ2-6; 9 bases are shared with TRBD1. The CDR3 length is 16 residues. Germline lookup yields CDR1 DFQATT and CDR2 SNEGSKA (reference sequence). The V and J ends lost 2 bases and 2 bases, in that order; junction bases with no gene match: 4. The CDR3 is CSARNRGRPGANVLTF. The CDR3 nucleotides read TGCAGTGCTAGAAACAGGGGGCGACCTGGGGCCAACGTCCTGACTTTC.

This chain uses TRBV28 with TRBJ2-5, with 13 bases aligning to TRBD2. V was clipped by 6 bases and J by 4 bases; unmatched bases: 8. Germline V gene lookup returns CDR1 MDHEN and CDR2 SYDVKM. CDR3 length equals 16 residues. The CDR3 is CASRKGLAGVRETQYF. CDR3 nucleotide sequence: TGTGCCAGCAGAAAAGGACTAGCGGGAGTGCGAGAGACCCAGTACTTC. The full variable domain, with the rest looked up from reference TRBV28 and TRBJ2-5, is DVKVTQSSRYLVKRTGEKVFLECVQDMDHENMFWYRQDPGLGLRLIYFSYDVKMKEKGDIPEGYSVSREKKERFSLILESASTNQTSMYLCASRKGLAGVRETQYFGPGTRLLVL.

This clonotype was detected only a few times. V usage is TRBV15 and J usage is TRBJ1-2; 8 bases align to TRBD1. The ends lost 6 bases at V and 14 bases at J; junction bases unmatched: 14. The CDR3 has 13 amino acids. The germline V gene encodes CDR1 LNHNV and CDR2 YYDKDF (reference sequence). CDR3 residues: CATSQSRTGRDTF. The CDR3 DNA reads TGTGCCACCAGTCAGAGCCGGACAGGGAGGGATACCTTC.

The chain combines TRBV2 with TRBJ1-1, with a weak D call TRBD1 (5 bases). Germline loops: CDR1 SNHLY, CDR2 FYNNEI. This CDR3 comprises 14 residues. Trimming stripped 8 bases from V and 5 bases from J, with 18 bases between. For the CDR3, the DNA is TGTGCCAGCTTTAGGCAGGGTTTGCGAACTGAAGCTTTCTTT. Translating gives CASFRQGLRTEAFF.